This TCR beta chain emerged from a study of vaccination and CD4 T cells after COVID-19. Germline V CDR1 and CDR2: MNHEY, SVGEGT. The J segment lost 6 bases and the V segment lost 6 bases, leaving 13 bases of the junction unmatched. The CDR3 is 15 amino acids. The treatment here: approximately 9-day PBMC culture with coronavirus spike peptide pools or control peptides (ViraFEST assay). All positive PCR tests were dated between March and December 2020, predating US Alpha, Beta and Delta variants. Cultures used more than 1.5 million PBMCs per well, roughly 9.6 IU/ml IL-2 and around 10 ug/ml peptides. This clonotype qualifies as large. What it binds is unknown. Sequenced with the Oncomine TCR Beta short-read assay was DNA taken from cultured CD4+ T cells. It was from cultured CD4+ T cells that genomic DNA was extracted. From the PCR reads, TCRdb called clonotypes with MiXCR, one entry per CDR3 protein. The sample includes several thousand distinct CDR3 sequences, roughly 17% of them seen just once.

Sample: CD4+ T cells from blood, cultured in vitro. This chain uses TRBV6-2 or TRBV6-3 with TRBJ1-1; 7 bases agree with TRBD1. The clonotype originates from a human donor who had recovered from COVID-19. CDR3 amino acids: CASSYLGGQIAEAFF. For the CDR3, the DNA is TGTGCCAGCAGCTACCTTGGGGGACAGATCGCTGAAGCTTTCTTT.